The 25 T cell receptor beta chains reported below all come from one sample, sequenced in a study of blood T cell repertoires in COVID-19. The table came from immunoSEQ multiplex PCR; TCRdb's copy has only in-frame clones and leaves some out. The sample gives some 150,000 clones, about 86% of which show up once; over 3.5% is in the top ten. The sample taken for sequencing was peripheral blood. The source of these receptors is a young man with active or convalescent COVID-19.

The V call is TRBV4-2, the J call TRBJ2-1; TRBD2 agrees at 8 bases. Germline lookup yields CDR1 LGHNA and CDR2 YNFKEQ. Unmatched junction bases numbered 10, after V lost 2 bases and J lost 7 bases. This CDR3 is 16 amino acids long. The CDR3: CASSQLTSASTNEQFF. CDR3 coding DNA: TGTGCCAGCAGCCAACTGACTAGCGCCTCTACGAATGAGCAGTTCTTC.

The rearrangement uses TRBV27 and TRBJ2-7; 7 nucleotides agree with TRBD2. The CDR3 extends over 16 amino acids. Looked up from germline, CDR1 is MNHEY and CDR2 is SMNVEV (reference sequence). The J segment lost 6 bases and the V segment lost 3 bases, leaving 14 bases of the junction unmatched. The CDR3 sequence is CASSLGGKRTWGEQYF. In nucleotides, the CDR3 is TGTGCCAGCAGTTTGGGGGGGAAGCGCACCTGGGGCGAGCAGTACTTC.

The chain has TRBV3-1 (or the pseudogene TRBV3-2) and TRBJ1-1, with D possibly matching TRBD1 (6 bases). The V gene's germline CDR1 is LGHDT and CDR2 YNNKEL (reference sequence). The germline V and J ends were trimmed by 4 bases and 6 bases, with 15 bases remaining between them. The CDR3 loop spans 14 amino acids. The CDR3 loop reads CASSRIQGLSEAFF. CDR3 bases: TGTGCCAGCAGCCGAATACAGGGCCTTTCTGAAGCTTTCTTT.

The CDR3 DNA reads as TGTGCCATCAAGTTCGGAGACACTGAAGCTTTCTTT. It is translated as CAIKFGDTEAFF. The J gene is TRBJ1-1, the V gene TRBV10-3; no firm D call. Trimming took off 7 bases at V and 3 bases at J, with 9 bases between the two ends. This CDR3 spans 12 amino acids. The V gene's germline CDR1 is ENHRY and CDR2 SYGVKD.

The chain carries TRBV18 and TRBJ2-7; 12 bases map to TRBD2. This CDR3 is built from 15 residues. Germline V gene sequence: CDR1 KGHSH, CDR2 LQKENI. Trimming at V came to 3 bases and at J to 4 bases, leaving 4 bases not matched to a gene. The CDR3 reads CASSPPGLAGYEQYF. The DNA of the CDR3 is TGTGCCAGCTCACCCCCAGGACTAGCGGGGTACGAGCAGTACTTC.

V gene TRBV6-5 combines with J gene TRBJ1-2; D possibly corresponds to TRBD1 (6 bases). V was trimmed by 2 bases and J by 8 bases, leaving 21 bases between them. From germline, CDR1 is MNHEY and CDR2 SVGAGI. The CDR3 runs to 16 residues. DNA of the CDR3: TGTGCCAGCAGTTACGCCCGGCGGGGGGGCTGGGAGGGCTACACCTTC. This translates into CASSYARRGGWEGYTF.

The chain employs TRBV7-9 and TRBJ2-1; possibly TRBD1 for D (5 bases). This CDR3 is built from 14 residues. Deletions cut 2 bases from V and 5 bases from J, with 10 bases between. CDR1 is SEHNR and CDR2 is FQNEAQ in the germline V gene (reference sequence). The CDR3 sequence is CASSLSDTDNEQFF. In DNA form, the CDR3 reads TGTGCCAGCAGCTTATCGGACACGGACAATGAGCAGTTCTTC.

V is TRBV7-9 and J is TRBJ2-7; 14 bases map to TRBD2. CDR1 is SEHNR and CDR2 is FQNEAQ in the germline V gene (reference sequence). The CDR3 loop spans 16 amino acids. Germline trimming cut 5 bases from V and 4 bases from J; bases unmatched to any gene: 7. CDR3 sequence: CASSGGTSGRGYEQYF. The CDR3 DNA sequence: TGTGCCAGCAGCGGGGGGACTAGCGGGAGAGGGTACGAGCAGTACTTC.

The table lists this clone with a few counts. The rearrangement joins TRBV7-9 to TRBJ2-2, with D hard to call. The V gene's germline CDR1 is SEHNR and CDR2 FQNEAQ (reference sequence). This CDR3 is built from 13 residues. Trimming took 1 base from V and 11 from J, leaving 11 bases between them. The CDR3 reads CASSLEYGIELFF. In DNA, the CDR3 is TGTGCCAGCAGCTTAGAGTACGGTATCGAGCTGTTTTTT.

This chain uses TRBV7-2 with TRBJ2-7, with 11 bases aligning to TRBD2. In germline, CDR1 is SGHTA, CDR2 FQGNSA. J gave up 0 bases and V 6 bases, and 10 bases lay outside the gene matches. This CDR3 has 17 amino acids. Written as DNA, the CDR3 is TGTGCCAGCAGACCAGGGACTAGCGGACCCATCTCCTACGAGCAGTACTTC. Its translation: CASRPGTSGPISYEQYF.

The chain links TRBV24-1 to TRBJ1-2, with 7 bases that match TRBD1. The trim removed 12 bases at V and 0 bases at J, leaving 9 bases unmatched. The germline V gene has CDR1 KGHDR and CDR2 SFDVKD. This CDR3 has 14 residues. The DNA for the CDR3 is TGTGCCGTAGGTAACAGGGGATCTAACTATGGCTACACCTTC. Translated: CAVGNRGSNYGYTF.

This clone came up once. This chain links TRBV2 with TRBJ1-2; D is undetermined. Trimming took 3 bases from V and 3 from J, leaving 14 bases between them. CDR1 SNHLY and CDR2 FYNNEI come from the germline V gene. The CDR3 length is 15 residues. The CDR3 DNA follows: TGTGCCAGCAGTGAGTGGTCACTGAGAGACTATGGCTACACCTTC. It encodes CASSEWSLRDYGYTF. Filled out from reference TRBV2 and TRBJ1-2, the complete variable domain reads EPEVTQTPSHQVTQMGQEVILRCVPISNHLYFYWYRQILGQKVEFLVSFYNNEISEKSEIFDDQFSVERPDGSNFTLKIRSTKLEDSAMYFCASSEWSLRDYGYTFGSGTRLTVV.

Notes on this clone: One junction end does not reproduce the germline sequence, and a read error may be involved. The V gene is TRBV9, the J gene TRBJ1-6, with D uncertain. The CDR3 length is 16 residues. The germline V gene encodes CDR1 SGDLS and CDR2 YYNGEE. CDR3 in DNA: TGTGCCAGCAGCGCGGAGGGCAGGACCTATACTTCACCCCTCCACTTT. This sequence encodes CASSAEGRTYTSPLHF. Full variable domain (outside the CDR3, taken from reference TRBV9 and TRBJ1-6): DSGVTQTPKHLITATGQRVTLRCSPRSGDLSVYWYQQSLDQGLQFLIQYYNGEERAKGNILERFSAQQFPDLHSELNLSSLELGDSALYFCASSAEGRTYTSPLHFGNGTRLTVT.

This rearrangement joins TRBV29-1 to TRBJ1-2; D is undetermined. Germline V gene data show CDR1 as SQVTM and CDR2 as ANQGSEA. This CDR3 comprises 16 residues. The germline V and J ends were trimmed by 3 bases and 0 bases, with 17 bases remaining between them. CDR3 amino acids: CSVENRPTPPNYGYTF. CDR3 in DNA: TGCAGCGTTGAGAATCGGCCGACACCCCCTAACTATGGCTACACCTTC.

This chain connects TRBV5-1 to TRBJ1-4, with D unresolved. Germline loops: CDR1 SGHRS, CDR2 YFSETQ. V gave up 10 bases and J gave up 0 bases, with 16 bases separating them. There are 15 residues in the CDR3. The DNA of the CDR3 is TGCGCCTCCGCCCTCCTTCCAGCAACTAATGAAAAACTGTTTTTT. Translated: CASALLPATNEKLFF.

This clone was seen a single time. The V gene is TRBV20-1, the J gene TRBJ2-7; 8 bases align to TRBD2. From germline, CDR1 is DFQATT and CDR2 SNEGSKA (reference sequence). V lost 3 bases and J lost 6; bases outside the gene matches: 7. The CDR3 totals 13 residues. DNA for the CDR3: TGCAGTGCTAGTCTTAGCGGGACTCTCGAGCAGTACTTC. Amino acid sequence: CSASLSGTLEQYF.

CDR3 in DNA: TGTGCCACCAGCAGATCAAGAGAATACTACGAGCAGTACTTC. Protein sequence: CATSRSREYYEQYF. This chain joins TRBV15 and TRBJ2-7, with D unresolved. Germline V gives CDR1 LNHNV, CDR2 YYDKDF (reference sequence). The CDR3 length is 14 residues. Trimming pared 2 bases from V and 3 bases from J, leaving 11 bases between. Together with reference TRBV15 and TRBJ2-7, the CDR3 gives the full variable domain: DAMVIQNPRYQVTQFGKPVTLSCSQTLNHNVMYWYQQKSSQAPKLLFHYYDKDFNNEADTPDNFQSRRPNTSFCFLDIRSPGLGDTAMYLCATSRSREYYEQYFGPGTRLTVT.

The J gene is TRBJ1-1, the V gene TRBV7-2, with a weak D call TRBD1 (5 bases). The germline V and J ends were trimmed by 5 bases and 3 bases, with 10 bases remaining between them. This CDR3 has 13 amino acids. Per germline, CDR1 SGHTA and CDR2 FQGNSA. CDR3 region: CASSGQGYTEAFF. The DNA of the CDR3 is TGTGCCAGCAGCGGTCAGGGTTACACTGAAGCTTTCTTT.

The CDR3 region is CSVERTSSGELFF. The CDR3 bases are TGCAGCGTTGAGAGAACTAGCAGCGGGGAGCTGTTTTTT. The J gene is TRBJ2-2, the V gene TRBV29-1; a possible D gene is TRBD2 (6 bases). Per the germline V gene, CDR1 is SQVTM and CDR2 is ANQGSEA. The ends were cut back, 3 bases at V and 7 bases at J, with 12 bases in the middle. This CDR3 has 13 amino acids.

This chain links TRBV5-1 with TRBJ1-2; D possibly corresponds to TRBD1 (5 bases). Trimming removed 5 bases at V and 7 bases at J, with 15 bases between. The CDR3 runs 13 residues. The V gene's germline CDR1 is SGHRS and CDR2 YFSETQ. CDR3 protein: CASSSRVQGGYTF. The CDR3 nucleotides are TGCGCCAGCAGTTCTCGGGTTCAGGGTGGCTACACCTTC.

V usage is TRBV5-8 and J usage is TRBJ1-2, with TRBD1 as a possible D gene (5 bases). The CDR3 is 13 amino acids. V lost 9 bases to trimming and J lost 4 bases, with 16 bases between them. CDR1 and CDR2 from the germline V gene are SGHTS and YDEGEE. The CDR3 DNA sequence: TGTGCCAACGCAAGAAGGGGTGGCTATGGCTACACCTTC. Amino acid sequence: CANARRGGYGYTF.

V gene TRBV3-1 (or the pseudogene TRBV3-2) combines with J gene TRBJ2-7; D not resolved. The CDR3 has 12 amino acids. Germline V gives CDR1 LGHDT, CDR2 YNNKEL (reference sequence). V lost 1 base to trimming and J lost 9 bases, with 10 bases between them. The CDR3 here is CASSQGLFRQYF. CDR3 bases: TGTGCCAGCAGCCAAGGACTCTTCCGGCAGTACTTC.

The V call is TRBV11-1, the J call TRBJ2-5; 7 bases are a match to TRBD2. Germline V gene sequence: CDR1 SGHAT, CDR2 FQDESV (reference sequence). CDR3 length equals 14 residues. Trimming removed 1 base from V and 4 bases from J; junction bases left unmatched: 3. The CDR3 nucleotides are TGTGCCAGCAGCTTAGGGGGGGGGACAGAGACCCAGTACTTC. The encoded protein is CASSLGGGTETQYF.

The gene calls are TRBV6-5 and TRBJ2-3, with TRBD2 matching over 10 bases. The CDR3 totals 16 residues. CDR1 is MNHEY, CDR2 SVGAGI, per germline. The trim removed 4 bases at V and 4 bases at J, leaving 8 bases unmatched. CDR3 residues: CASSSPGTSVSDTQYF. The DNA of the CDR3 is TGTGCCAGCAGTTCCCCCGGGACTAGCGTGTCAGATACGCAGTATTTT.

The chain uses TRBV5-1 and TRBJ2-3; TRBD1 matches 9 bases. The germline gives CDR1 SGHRS, CDR2 YFSETQ. The CDR3 is 14 residues long. After removal of 4 bases from V and 3 bases from J, the junction contained 3 bases not matched to a gene. The CDR3 sequence is CASSEGQGTDTQYF. The CDR3 bases are TGCGCCAGCAGCGAGGGACAGGGAACAGATACGCAGTATTTT.